This record concerns one T cell receptor (beta chain) sequence. Trimming removed 0 bases from V and 5 bases from J, with 16 bases in between. Germline lookup yields CDR1 SGHRS and CDR2 YFSETQ. The CDR3 sequence is 16 residues long. This entry belongs to a study of high-grade serous ovarian cancer treatment subgroups. Overall study: Each sample yielded on average approximately 7,500 unique TCR beta rearrangements from 11,000 to 15,000 reads.

Tumor tissue was taken before any definitive surgery or chemotherapy was given. Assay used: immunoSEQ multiplex PCR; TCRdb lists only in-frame clones, some missing. Of roughly 3,700 clones listed, over 70% are singletons. The V gene is TRBV5-1, the J gene TRBJ2-3; D might be TRBD1 (7 bases). The source material was tumor tissue. The clonotype comes from a human donor with high-grade serous ovarian cancer. CDR3 nucleotide sequence: TGCGCCAGCAGCTTGGTTGGAGGGGGCAATGGAGATACGCAGTATTTT. The encoded protein is CASSLVGGGNGDTQYF.